A selection of T cell receptor beta chains follows, all from one sample in a study of T cell responses to AZD1222 COVID-19 vaccine. Measured with immunoSEQ multiplex PCR; TCRdb has only the in-frame clones, and not every one. The table shows 150,000 to 200,000 clones, with approximately 87% occurring only once. Sequencing was performed on peripheral blood, taken 28 days after the second AZD1222 dose. The source of these receptors is an adult who received the AZD1222 COVID-19 vaccine. The CDR3 runs from the conserved cysteine through the conserved F or W. Fields, in order: J gene, V gene, clone size, D gene, CDR3 DNA, CDR3 protein. The D gene is left open where the match is weak. Clone size is not always given. Where it is, it says once, few, many or a class for expanded clones.

TRBJ1-2,TRBV5-6,NA,TRBD1,TGTGCCAGCAGCTTGGCGTGGACAGGGTCAGGGTATGGCTACACCTTC,CASSLAWTGSGYGYTF
TRBJ1-4,TRBV4-3,few,TRBD1,TGCGCCAGCAGCCAAGATATGGGACAGTCAAATGAAAAACTGTTTTTT,CASSQDMGQSNEKLFF
TRBJ2-3,TRBV7-2,NA,TRBD1,TGTGCCAGCAGCCACACCGGGACAGGGGTTCGAGATACGCAGTATTTT,CASSHTGTGVRDTQYF
TRBJ1-2,TRBV4-1,NA,NA,TGCGCCAGCAGCCAAGAAGTTGGAGGGTTACGCTACACCTTC,CASSQEVGGLRYTF
TRBJ2-7,TRBV4-3,NA,NA,TGCGCCAGCAGCCAAGGGACAGATACCAGCTCCTACGAGCAGTACTTC,CASSQGTDTSSYEQYF
TRBJ1-2,TRBV29-1,NA,NA,TGCAGCGGTCGAGGGACGGAACCCTATGGCTACACCTTC,CSGRGTEPYGYTF
TRBJ1-5,TRBV29-1,NA,NA,TGCAGCGTTGGCCCTCAGCCCCAGCATTTT,CSVGPQPQHF
TRBJ2-5,TRBV3-1/TRBV3-2,NA,TRBD1,TGTGCCAGCAGCTCGGACAGGGAACAAGAGACCCAGTACTTC,CASSSDREQETQYF
TRBJ1-1,TRBV12-5,NA,TRBD1,TGTGCTAGTGGTTTGAATTGGGACAGTCAAGCTTTCTTT,CASGLNWDSQAFF
TRBJ1-6,TRBV3-1/TRBV3-2,NA,NA,TGTGCCAGCAGCCAATTTGACAGTTCTAATTCACCCCTCCACTTT,CASSQFDSSNSPLHF
TRBJ1-5,TRBV12-3/TRBV12-4,NA,TRBD1,TGTGCCAGCAGCTGGGACAGGGGTCAGCCCCAGCATTTT,CASSWDRGQPQHF
TRBJ2-1,TRBV20-1,NA,NA,TGCAGTGCTAGTTCGCTAGGGGGGTACAATGAGCAGTTCTTC,CSASSLGGYNEQFF
TRBJ1-6,TRBV30,NA,TRBD1,TGTGCCTGGGACTTCCGGGACAGGGATTCACCCCTCCACTTT,CAWDFRDRDSPLHF
TRBJ2-1,TRBV12-5,NA,TRBD2,TGTGCTAGTGGTCCGGGACTAGCGGGGGCCCACCGGTTCTTC,CASGPGLAGAHRFF
TRBJ2-7,TRBV27,NA,TRBD1,TGTGCCAGCAGTTTAAACGGACAGGGCTACGAGCAGTACTTC,CASSLNGQGYEQYF
TRBJ2-1,TRBV11-3,NA,NA,TGTGCCAGCAGCCCCCGTCTGAGCAATGAGCAGTTCTTC,CASSPRLSNEQFF
TRBJ1-2,TRBV3-1/TRBV3-2,NA,NA,TGTGCCAGCAGCCAAGTAGAATCAGAACGAACTAACTATGGCTACACCTTC,CASSQVESERTNYGYTF
TRBJ2-7,TRBV3-1/TRBV3-2,NA,NA,TGTGCCAGCAGCCAAGACATGGGATTAAGCTCCTACGAGCAGTACTTC,CASSQDMGLSSYEQYF
TRBJ2-1,TRBV3-1/TRBV3-2,NA,NA,TGTGCCAGCAGCCAATCAAGGGATGGGCAGTTCTTC,CASSQSRDGQFF
TRBJ1-1,TRBV6-6,once,NA,TGTGCCAGCAGTTACTCCGGTTGGAACACTGAAGCTTTCTTT,CASSYSGWNTEAFF
TRBJ1-5,TRBV27,NA,NA,TGTGCCAGCAGTTTATCGGACAGCAATCAGCCCCAGCATTTT,CASSLSDSNQPQHF
TRBJ1-1,TRBV10-3,NA,NA,TGTGCCGGGTCGAGACAGATGAACACTGAAGCTTTCTTT,CAGSRQMNTEAFF
TRBJ2-5,TRBV2,NA,NA,TGTGCCAGCCGGGCCAGATCCGGCGAGACCCAGTACTTC,CASRARSGETQYF
TRBJ1-2,TRBV5-1,NA,TRBD1,TGCGCCAGCAGTCCGGGACAGGGGGCTGGTGGCTACACCTTC,CASSPGQGAGGYTF
TRBJ1-4,TRBV5-1,NA,NA,TGCGCCAGCAGCTTGGAACCCCTAGCCGAAAAACTGTTTTTT,CASSLEPLAEKLFF
TRBJ1-1,TRBV19,NA,NA,TGTGCCAGTAGTACTAACACTGAAGCTTTCTTT,CASSTNTEAFF
TRBJ2-2,TRBV5-1,NA,NA,TGCGCCAGCAGCTTGGATGGTTTCCGGGGGACACCTAACACCGGGGAGCTGTTTTTT,CASSLDGFRGTPNTGELFF
TRBJ2-1,TRBV4-3,NA,NA,TGCGCCAGCAGCCAAGATTTGACAGGTGGATCCTACAATGAGCAGTTCTTC,CASSQDLTGGSYNEQFF
TRBJ2-1,TRBV6-5,NA,TRBD2,TGTGCCAGCAGTTACGATCTAGCGGGGACTCACAATGAGCAGTTCTTC,CASSYDLAGTHNEQFF
TRBJ1-3,TRBV4-1,NA,NA,TGCGCCAGCAGCCAAGATTTAGGGGGTAGGTCTGGAAACACCATATATTTT,CASSQDLGGRSGNTIYF
TRBJ1-5,TRBV19,NA,NA,TGTGCCAGTAGTATAGGGGACGGACTGCGGGAGCCCCAGCATTTT,CASSIGDGLREPQHF
TRBJ2-1,TRBV29-1,NA,TRBD2,TGCAGCGTTGACCCTAGCGGGGGTAACAATGAGCAGTTCTTC,CSVDPSGGNNEQFF
TRBJ1-6,TRBV4-1,NA,TRBD1,TGCGCCAGCAGCCATGACAGGGTCTCACCCCTCCACTTT,CASSHDRVSPLHF
TRBJ1-5,TRBV2,once,NA,TGTGCCAGCACCCGGCAGGGGATCAACCAGCCCCAGCATTTT,CASTRQGINQPQHF
TRBJ2-1,TRBV30,NA,TRBD2,TGTGCCGCATATCTAGCGGGGGGCGGAACCGGGCAGTTCTTC,CAAYLAGGGTGQFF
TRBJ2-7,TRBV5-3,NA,NA,TGTGCCAGAAGCCTGCCTTCGGGCTCAACTGCCGACTGGGCCTTC,CARSLPSGSTADWAF
TRBJ1-1,TRBV11-2,NA,NA,TGTGCCAGCAGCCCGCAGACCCTCCCGGGCACTGAAGCTTTCTTT,CASSPQTLPGTEAFF
TRBJ2-7,TRBV25-1,NA,NA,TGTGCCAGCAGTGAACAGCAAACCTACGAGCAGTACTTC,CASSEQQTYEQYF
TRBJ2-2,TRBV29-1,NA,NA,TGCAGCGTAACAAACATCTTTACCGGGGAGCTGTTTTTT,CSVTNIFTGELFF
TRBJ1-2,TRBV27,once,NA,TGTGCCAGCAGTTCCGCAGGGAGAGTCTCTGGCTACACCTTC,CASSSAGRVSGYTF
TRBJ2-6,TRBV5-4,NA,NA,TGTGCCAGCAGACGGGCCCACTCTGGGGCCAACGTCCTGACTTTC,CASRRAHSGANVLTF
TRBJ1-2,TRBV18,NA,NA,TGTGCCAGCTCACCCCCGAGTACAGGGTTCTATGGCTACACCTTC,CASSPPSTGFYGYTF
TRBJ2-7,TRBV28,NA,NA,TGTGCCAGCAGGCTACACTACGAGCAGTACTTC,CASRLHYEQYF
TRBJ1-2,TRBV5-1,NA,TRBD1,TGCGCCAGCAGCGGGACTGGGGACAGATACTATGGCTACACCTTC,CASSGTGDRYYGYTF
TRBJ1-5,TRBV19,NA,TRBD1,TGTGCCAGTAGCCTTCTTCAGGGGGTGCCCCAGCATTTT,CASSLLQGVPQHF